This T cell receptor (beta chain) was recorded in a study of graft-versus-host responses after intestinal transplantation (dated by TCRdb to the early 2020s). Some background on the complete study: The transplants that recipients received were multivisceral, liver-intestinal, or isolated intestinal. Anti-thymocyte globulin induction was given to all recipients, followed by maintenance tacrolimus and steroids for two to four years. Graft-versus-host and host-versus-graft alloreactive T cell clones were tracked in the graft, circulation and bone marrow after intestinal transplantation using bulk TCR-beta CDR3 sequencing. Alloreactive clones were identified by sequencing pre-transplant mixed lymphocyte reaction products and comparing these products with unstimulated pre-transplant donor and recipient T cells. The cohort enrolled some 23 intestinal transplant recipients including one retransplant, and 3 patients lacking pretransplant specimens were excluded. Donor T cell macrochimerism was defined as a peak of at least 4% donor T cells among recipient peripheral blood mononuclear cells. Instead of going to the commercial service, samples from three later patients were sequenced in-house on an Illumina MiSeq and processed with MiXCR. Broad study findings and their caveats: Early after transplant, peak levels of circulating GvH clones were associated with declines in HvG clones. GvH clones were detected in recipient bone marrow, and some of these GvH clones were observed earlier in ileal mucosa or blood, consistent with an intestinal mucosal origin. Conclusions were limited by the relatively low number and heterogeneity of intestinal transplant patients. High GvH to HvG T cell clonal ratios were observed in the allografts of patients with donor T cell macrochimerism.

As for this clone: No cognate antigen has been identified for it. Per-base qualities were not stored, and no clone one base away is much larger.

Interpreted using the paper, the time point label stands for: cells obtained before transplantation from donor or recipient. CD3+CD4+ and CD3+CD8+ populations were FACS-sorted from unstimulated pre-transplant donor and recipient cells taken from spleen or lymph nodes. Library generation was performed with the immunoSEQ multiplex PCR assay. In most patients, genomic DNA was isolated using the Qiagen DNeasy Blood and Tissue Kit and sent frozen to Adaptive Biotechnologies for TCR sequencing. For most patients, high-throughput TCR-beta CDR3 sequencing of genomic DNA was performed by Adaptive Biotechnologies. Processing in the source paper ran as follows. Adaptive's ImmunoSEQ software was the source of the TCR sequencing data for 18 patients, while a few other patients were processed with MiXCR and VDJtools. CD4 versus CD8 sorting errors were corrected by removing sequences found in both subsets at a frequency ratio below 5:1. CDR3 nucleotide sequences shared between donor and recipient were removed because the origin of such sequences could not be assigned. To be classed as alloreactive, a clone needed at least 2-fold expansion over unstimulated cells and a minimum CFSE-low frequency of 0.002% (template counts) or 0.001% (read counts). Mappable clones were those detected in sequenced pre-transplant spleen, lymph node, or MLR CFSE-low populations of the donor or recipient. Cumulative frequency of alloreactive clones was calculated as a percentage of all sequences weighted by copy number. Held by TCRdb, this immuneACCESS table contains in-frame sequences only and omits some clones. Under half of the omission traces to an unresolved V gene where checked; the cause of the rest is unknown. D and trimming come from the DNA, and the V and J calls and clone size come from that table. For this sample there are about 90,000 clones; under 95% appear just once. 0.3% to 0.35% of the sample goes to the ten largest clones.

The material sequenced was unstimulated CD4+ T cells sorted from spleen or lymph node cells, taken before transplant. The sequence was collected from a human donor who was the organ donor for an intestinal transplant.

The bases are TGTGCCAGCAGCCGCATGCGTAGCACAGATACGCAGTATTTT. Its product reads: CASSRMRSTDTQYF. The chain was built from TRBV7-8 and TRBJ2-3; confidence is insufficient to name the D gene. CDR1 and CDR2 are read off the germline V gene as SGHVS and FQNEAQ. Trimming at the junction amounts to 5 bases on V and 0 bases on J, and the germline ends lie 9 bases apart. From the cysteine up to the phenylalanine, the CDR3 has a length of 14 residues. The retained sequence is limited to the CDR3, 42 bases, with the frame set at the first base.